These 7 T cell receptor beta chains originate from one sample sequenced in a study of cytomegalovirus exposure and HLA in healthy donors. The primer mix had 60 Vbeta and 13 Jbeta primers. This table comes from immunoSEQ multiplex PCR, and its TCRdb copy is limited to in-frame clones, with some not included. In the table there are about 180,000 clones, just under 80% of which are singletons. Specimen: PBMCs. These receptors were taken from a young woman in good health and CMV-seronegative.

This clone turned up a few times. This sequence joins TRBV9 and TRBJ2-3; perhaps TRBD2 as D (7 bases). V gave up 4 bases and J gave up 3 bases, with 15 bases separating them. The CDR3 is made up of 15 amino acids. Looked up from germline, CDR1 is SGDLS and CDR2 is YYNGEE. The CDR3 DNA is TGTGCCAGCAGCCCAAAGGGGGGGCCGACAGATACGCAGTATTTT. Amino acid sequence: CASSPKGGPTDTQYF. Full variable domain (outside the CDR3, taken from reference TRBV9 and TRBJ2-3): DSGVTQTPKHLITATGQRVTLRCSPRSGDLSVYWYQQSLDQGLQFLIQYYNGEERAKGNILERFSAQQFPDLHSELNLSSLELGDSALYFCASSPKGGPTDTQYFGPGTRLTVL.

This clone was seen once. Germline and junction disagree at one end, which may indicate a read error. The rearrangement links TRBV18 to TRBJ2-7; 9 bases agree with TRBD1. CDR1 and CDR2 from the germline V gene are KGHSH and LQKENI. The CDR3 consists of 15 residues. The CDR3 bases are TGTGCCAGCTCGCCACCGGGACAGGGCATTTACGAGCAGTACTTC. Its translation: CASSPPGQGIYEQYF.

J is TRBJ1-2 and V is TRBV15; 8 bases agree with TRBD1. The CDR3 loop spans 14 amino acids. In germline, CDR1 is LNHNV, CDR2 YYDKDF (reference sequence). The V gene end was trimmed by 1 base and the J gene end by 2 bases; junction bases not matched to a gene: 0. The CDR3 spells CATSRGTGNYGYTF. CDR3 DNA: TGTGCCACCAGCAGAGGGACAGGGAACTATGGCTACACCTTC. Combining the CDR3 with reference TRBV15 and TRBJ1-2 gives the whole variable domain DAMVIQNPRYQVTQFGKPVTLSCSQTLNHNVMYWYQQKSSQAPKLLFHYYDKDFNNEADTPDNFQSRRPNTSFCFLDIRSPGLGDTAMYLCATSRGTGNYGYTFGSGTRLTVV.

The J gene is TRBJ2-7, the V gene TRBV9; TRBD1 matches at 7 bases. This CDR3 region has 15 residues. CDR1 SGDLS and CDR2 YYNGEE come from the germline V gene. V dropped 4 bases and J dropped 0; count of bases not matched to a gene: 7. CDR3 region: CASSYQTGSSYEQYF. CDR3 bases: TGTGCCAGCAGCTACCAGACAGGGAGCTCCTACGAGCAGTACTTC.

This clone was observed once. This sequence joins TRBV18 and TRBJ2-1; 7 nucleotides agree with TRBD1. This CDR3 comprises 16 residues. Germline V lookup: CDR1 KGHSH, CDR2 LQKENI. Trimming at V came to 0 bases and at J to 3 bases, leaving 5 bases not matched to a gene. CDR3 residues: CASSPPTGRIYNEQFF. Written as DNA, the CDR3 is TGTGCCAGCTCACCACCGACAGGGCGGATCTACAATGAGCAGTTCTTC.

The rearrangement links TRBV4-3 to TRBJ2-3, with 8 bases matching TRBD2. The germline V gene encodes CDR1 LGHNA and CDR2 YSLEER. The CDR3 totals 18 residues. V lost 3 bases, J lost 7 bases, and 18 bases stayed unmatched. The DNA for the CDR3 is TGCGCCAGCAGCCACCAAGCGACGGGACTAGGGGGTGCTAATACGCAGTATTTT. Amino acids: CASSHQATGLGGANTQYF.

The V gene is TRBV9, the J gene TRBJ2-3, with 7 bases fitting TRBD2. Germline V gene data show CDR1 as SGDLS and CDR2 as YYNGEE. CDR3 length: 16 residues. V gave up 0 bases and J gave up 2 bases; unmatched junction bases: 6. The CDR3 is CASSVEAGFFTDTQYF. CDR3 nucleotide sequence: TGTGCCAGCAGCGTAGAAGCGGGGTTCTTCACAGATACGCAGTATTTT. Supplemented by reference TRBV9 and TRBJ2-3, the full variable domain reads DSGVTQTPKHLITATGQRVTLRCSPRSGDLSVYWYQQSLDQGLQFLIQYYNGEERAKGNILERFSAQQFPDLHSELNLSSLELGDSALYFCASSVEAGFFTDTQYFGPGTRLTVL.